Listed below are T cell receptor beta chains from one sample, sequenced in a study of response to subunit inactivated influenza vaccine. TCRdb processed the RT-PCR reads anew with MiXCR; each CDR3 protein has one entry. The table shows approximately 500,000 distinct CDR3 sequences, with around 15% occurring only once. The sample in question was PBMCs from blood, obtained approximately 13 days after vaccination. These receptors all stem from a man aged 50-59 years who received an inactivated influenza vaccine. CDR3s include the opening cysteine and the closing phenylalanine or tryptophan. A D gene is named only where the DNA matches it firmly. Some rows mark clone size as missing; the rest say once, few, many or name a class of expanded clone.

V gene: TRBV24-1; D gene: NA; clone size: NA; J gene: TRBJ2-3; CDR3 protein: CATSDHDVWGRVDTQYF; CDR3 DNA: TGTGCCACCAGTGACCACGATGTGTGGGGGCGGGTAGATACGCAGTATTTT
V gene: TRBV12-3/TRBV12-4; D gene: NA; clone size: few; J gene: TRBJ2-2; CDR3 protein: CASSTGPGELFF; CDR3 DNA: TGTGCCAGCAGTACAGGTCCCGGGGAGCTGTTTTTT
V gene: TRBV5-5; D gene: NA; clone size: few; J gene: TRBJ2-5; CDR3 protein: CASSFRVETQYF; CDR3 DNA: TGTGCCAGCAGCTTTCGGGTAGAGACCCAGTACTTC
V gene: TRBV5-1; D gene: TRBD1; clone size: few; J gene: TRBJ2-1; CDR3 protein: CASSLGPPGTANEQFF; CDR3 DNA: TGCGCCAGCAGCTTGGGCCCCCCCGGGACAGCCAATGAGCAGTTCTTC
V gene: TRBV29-1; D gene: TRBD2; clone size: NA; J gene: TRBJ2-7; CDR3 protein: CSVISGSDVYEQYF; CDR3 DNA: TGCAGCGTGATTAGCGGGAGTGATGTCTACGAGCAGTACTTC
V gene: TRBV5-1; D gene: NA; clone size: many; J gene: TRBJ2-5; CDR3 protein: CASSFQGVRETQYF; CDR3 DNA: TGCGCCAGCAGCTTTCAGGGTGTGCGGGAGACCCAGTACTTC
V gene: TRBV6-1; D gene: NA; clone size: NA; J gene: TRBJ1-1; CDR3 protein: CASQPRGMNTEAFF; CDR3 DNA: TGTGCCAGCCAACCCAGGGGCATGAACACTGAAGCTTTCTTT
V gene: TRBV5-1; D gene: NA; clone size: many; J gene: TRBJ2-1; CDR3 protein: CASSLEGPTSRGEQFF; CDR3 DNA: TGCGCCAGCAGCTTGGAGGGGCCTACTAGCAGGGGTGAGCAGTTCTTC
V gene: TRBV28; D gene: NA; clone size: NA; J gene: TRBJ2-7; CDR3 protein: CASRQDRRYEQYF; CDR3 DNA: TGTGCCAGCAGACAAGACAGGAGGTACGAGCAGTACTTC
V gene: TRBV20-1; D gene: TRBD1; clone size: NA; J gene: TRBJ1-5; CDR3 protein: CSARKAGTGAWSNQPQHF; CDR3 DNA: TGCAGTGCTAGAAAAGCCGGGACAGGGGCTTGGAGCAATCAGCCCCAGCATTTT
V gene: TRBV4-1; D gene: NA; clone size: NA; J gene: TRBJ1-1; CDR3 protein: CASSQPSGTMNTEAFF; CDR3 DNA: TGCGCCAGCAGCCAACCGTCCGGGACGATGAACACTGAAGCTTTCTTT
V gene: TRBV12-3/TRBV12-4; D gene: TRBD2; clone size: NA; J gene: TRBJ2-5; CDR3 protein: CASRGLAGAQETQYF; CDR3 DNA: TGTGCCAGCAGGGGACTAGCGGGCGCGCAAGAGACCCAGTACTTC
V gene: TRBV10-3; D gene: NA; clone size: NA; J gene: TRBJ2-1; CDR3 protein: CATLGTNYNEQFF; CDR3 DNA: TGTGCCACACTCGGGACAAACTACAATGAGCAGTTCTTC
V gene: TRBV28; D gene: NA; clone size: few; J gene: TRBJ1-3; CDR3 protein: CASSLRADSGNTIYF; CDR3 DNA: TGTGCCAGCAGTTTAAGGGCTGACTCTGGAAACACCATATATTTT
V gene: TRBV5-1; D gene: TRBD1; clone size: NA; J gene: TRBJ1-2; CDR3 protein: CASFGEGAGGYTF; CDR3 DNA: TGCGCCAGCTTCGGGGAGGGGGCTGGTGGCTACACCTTC
V gene: TRBV7-9; D gene: NA; clone size: NA; J gene: TRBJ2-7; CDR3 protein: CASSPTEGRALTYEQYF; CDR3 DNA: TGTGCCAGCAGCCCCACGGAGGGGCGGGCCCTAACCTACGAGCAGTACTTC
V gene: TRBV28; D gene: TRBD2; clone size: NA; J gene: TRBJ2-1; CDR3 protein: CASSLAGHKRNEQFF; CDR3 DNA: TGTGCCAGCAGTCTAGCGGGACACAAAAGGAATGAGCAGTTCTTC
V gene: TRBV2; D gene: NA; clone size: NA; J gene: TRBJ1-3; CDR3 protein: CASGVFGNTIYF; CDR3 DNA: TGTGCCAGCGGGGTGTTTGGAAACACCATATATTTT
V gene: TRBV7-2; D gene: NA; clone size: NA; J gene: TRBJ2-5; CDR3 protein: CASSFPSNAVYLQYF; CDR3 DNA: TGTGCCAGCAGCTTTCCGTCTAACGCGGTGTATCTCCAGTACTTC
V gene: TRBV5-5; D gene: TRBD2; clone size: few; J gene: TRBJ2-5; CDR3 protein: CASSLASGGQGRTQYF; CDR3 DNA: TGTGCCAGCAGCTTGGCTAGCGGAGGGCAAGGTCGGACCCAGTACTTC
V gene: TRBV7-2; D gene: NA; clone size: NA; J gene: TRBJ2-5; CDR3 protein: CASSSRRGSETQYF; CDR3 DNA: TGTGCCAGCAGCTCGAGGCGGGGTTCAGAGACCCAGTACTTC
V gene: TRBV9; D gene: NA; clone size: NA; J gene: TRBJ1-2; CDR3 protein: CASSVDGSNYGYTF; CDR3 DNA: TGTGCCAGCAGCGTAGACGGCAGTAACTATGGCTACACCTTC
V gene: TRBV27; D gene: NA; clone size: few; J gene: TRBJ1-1; CDR3 protein: CASSTQELNTEAFF; CDR3 DNA: TGTGCCAGCAGTACTCAGGAATTGAACACTGAAGCTTTCTTT
V gene: TRBV18; D gene: NA; clone size: few; J gene: TRBJ2-6; CDR3 protein: CASSPSRANVLTF; CDR3 DNA: TGTGCCAGCTCACCTAGCAGGGCCAACGTCCTGACTTTC
V gene: TRBV20-1; D gene: NA; clone size: NA; J gene: TRBJ2-3; CDR3 protein: CSAGARTLSTDTQYF; CDR3 DNA: TGCAGTGCTGGCGCACGGACCCTGAGCACAGATACGCAGTATTTT
V gene: TRBV28; D gene: NA; clone size: NA; J gene: TRBJ2-7; CDR3 protein: CASSSLLSFTYEQYF; CDR3 DNA: TGTGCCAGCAGTTCATTACTTTCTTTTACCTACGAGCAGTACTTC
V gene: TRBV24-1; D gene: NA; clone size: many; J gene: TRBJ2-1; CDR3 protein: CATSKGGRGNEQFF; CDR3 DNA: TGTGCCACCAGTAAAGGGGGCCGGGGGAATGAGCAGTTCTTC
V gene: TRBV7-2; D gene: NA; clone size: few; J gene: TRBJ2-2; CDR3 protein: CASSLGLSGGELFF; CDR3 DNA: TGTGCCAGCAGCTTAGGGTTGAGCGGCGGGGAGCTGTTTTTT
V gene: TRBV6-1; D gene: NA; clone size: NA; J gene: TRBJ1-2; CDR3 protein: CASSDSGVYGYTF; CDR3 DNA: TGTGCCAGCAGTGATAGCGGGGTTTATGGCTACACCTTC
V gene: TRBV5-1; D gene: TRBD1; clone size: many; J gene: TRBJ2-1; CDR3 protein: CASSSSGGSYNEQFF; CDR3 DNA: TGTGCCAGCAGCTCCTCAGGGGGCTCCTACAATGAGCAGTTCTTC
V gene: TRBV7-9; D gene: NA; clone size: NA; J gene: TRBJ2-2; CDR3 protein: CASSSSGGTGELFF; CDR3 DNA: TGTGCCAGCAGCTCCTCTGGAGGGACCGGGGAGCTGTTTTTT
V gene: TRBV7-2; D gene: NA; clone size: few; J gene: TRBJ2-3; CDR3 protein: CASETPMITDTQYF; CDR3 DNA: TGTGCCAGCGAGACTCCGATGATCACAGATACGCAGTATTTT
V gene: TRBV9; D gene: NA; clone size: many; J gene: TRBJ2-1; CDR3 protein: CASSGGKEGRLEQFF; CDR3 DNA: TGTGCCAGCAGCGGAGGAAAGGAAGGGCGTCTTGAGCAGTTCTTC
V gene: TRBV5-6; D gene: TRBD1; clone size: NA; J gene: TRBJ2-6; CDR3 protein: CASSRTGLLGANVLTF; CDR3 DNA: TGTGCCAGCAGCCGGACAGGGCTTTTGGGGGCCAACGTCCTGACTTTC
V gene: TRBV4-3; D gene: TRBD1; clone size: few; J gene: TRBJ2-2; CDR3 protein: CASSQVRQGTGELFF; CDR3 DNA: TGCGCCAGCAGCCAAGTGAGACAGGGGACCGGGGAGCTGTTTTTT
V gene: TRBV20-1; D gene: NA; clone size: few; J gene: TRBJ1-5; CDR3 protein: CSASRAGANSNQPQHF; CDR3 DNA: TGCAGTGCTAGTAGGGCAGGGGCCAATAGCAATCAGCCCCAGCATTTT
V gene: TRBV3-1; D gene: NA; clone size: few; J gene: TRBJ1-2; CDR3 protein: CASSPEWAYNYGYTF; CDR3 DNA: TGTGCCAGCAGCCCAGAGTGGGCATATAACTATGGCTACACCTTC
V gene: TRBV7-9; D gene: TRBD1; clone size: few; J gene: TRBJ1-5; CDR3 protein: CASSGDRAQPQHF; CDR3 DNA: TGTGCCAGCAGCGGGGACAGGGCTCAGCCCCAGCATTTT
V gene: TRBV5-1; D gene: TRBD1; clone size: few; J gene: TRBJ1-6; CDR3 protein: CASSLETGDLNSPLHF; CDR3 DNA: TGCGCCAGCAGCTTGGAGACAGGGGATTTGAATTCACCCCTCCACTTT
V gene: TRBV2; D gene: TRBD2; clone size: few; J gene: TRBJ2-1; CDR3 protein: CASSGASGGAAVEQFF; CDR3 DNA: TGTGCCAGCAGTGGGGCGAGCGGGGGGGCGGCAGTTGAGCAGTTCTTC
V gene: TRBV29-1; D gene: NA; clone size: NA; J gene: TRBJ1-4; CDR3 protein: CSAYRDTPEKLFF; CDR3 DNA: TGCAGCGCCTACCGGGACACCCCGGAAAAACTGTTTTTT
V gene: TRBV16; D gene: NA; clone size: NA; J gene: TRBJ2-1; CDR3 protein: CASSQSLLGLSLNEQFF; CDR3 DNA: TGTGCCAGCAGCCAATCGCTGTTGGGACTTTCCTTGAATGAGCAGTTCTTC
V gene: TRBV20-1; D gene: NA; clone size: few; J gene: TRBJ1-1; CDR3 protein: CSASRGLNTEAFF; CDR3 DNA: TGCAGTGCTAGTAGAGGGCTGAACACTGAAGCTTTCTTT
V gene: TRBV19; D gene: TRBD2; clone size: NA; J gene: TRBJ2-1; CDR3 protein: CASSGTSGRNSYNEQFF; CDR3 DNA: TGTGCCAGTAGCGGGACTAGCGGGAGGAACTCCTACAATGAGCAGTTCTTC
V gene: TRBV7-9; D gene: NA; clone size: many; J gene: TRBJ2-3; CDR3 protein: CASTLSGTGTDTQYF; CDR3 DNA: TGTGCCAGCACCTTGTCGGGGACGGGAACAGATACGCAGTATTTT
V gene: TRBV7-2; D gene: NA; clone size: few; J gene: TRBJ2-6; CDR3 protein: CASSLLGGSGANVLTF; CDR3 DNA: TGTGCCAGCAGCTTATTAGGGGGCTCTGGGGCCAACGTCCTGACTTTC
V gene: TRBV20-1; D gene: NA; clone size: NA; J gene: TRBJ2-1; CDR3 protein: CSARLDPDYTAAVSIYNEQFF; CDR3 DNA: TGCAGTGCTAGGCTAGACCCAGACTACACAGCGGCGGTCTCGATTTACAATGAGCAGTTCTTC
V gene: TRBV27; D gene: TRBD2; clone size: few; J gene: TRBJ2-7; CDR3 protein: CASSSLWSSGRGEQYF; CDR3 DNA: TGTGCCAGCAGTTCGCTCTGGTCTAGCGGGAGAGGCGAGCAGTACTTC
V gene: TRBV21-1; D gene: NA; clone size: few; J gene: TRBJ1-2; CDR3 protein: CASSKGWDRSPNYGYTF; CDR3 DNA: TGTGCCAGCAGCAAAGGTTGGGACAGAAGTCCTAACTATGGCTACACCTTC